Here is one T cell receptor (beta chain) with its context. Its specificity is not known. Germline is not matched at one junction end, which may reflect a read error. A 1 in 200,000 to 1 in 1 million T cell depth was the sequencing target. Generated by immunoSEQ multiplex PCR, the TCRdb table keeps only in-frame clones and is missing some. The table lists almost 85,000 clones, about 86% of them singletons. The record originates from a study of cytotoxic CD8 clonotypes in ibrutinib-treated CLL. About the research overall: Recorded responses included 24 partial and 2 complete; following median 68 months, approximately 15 stayed remitted and about 12 progressed.

Overall study findings and caveats: Clonality correlated strongly with circulating CD8+ T cells and exceeded age-matched healthy donors at baseline. Ibrutinib response saw clonality rise, and progression saw it return toward baseline.

The TCR originated in a human donor with chronic lymphocytic leukemia. The sequencing used PBMCs, collected before ibrutinib treatment.

Written as DNA, the CDR3 is TGCGCCAGCAGCTTGTGGGGGGCGAACGCCGGGGAGCTGTTTTTT. Translated, it gives CASSLWGANAGELFF. The rearrangement links TRBV5-1 to TRBJ2-2; the D call may be TRBD1 or TRBD2 (6 bases each). The germline CDR1 and CDR2 sequences are SGHRS and YFSETQ. The CDR3 is made up of 15 amino acids.